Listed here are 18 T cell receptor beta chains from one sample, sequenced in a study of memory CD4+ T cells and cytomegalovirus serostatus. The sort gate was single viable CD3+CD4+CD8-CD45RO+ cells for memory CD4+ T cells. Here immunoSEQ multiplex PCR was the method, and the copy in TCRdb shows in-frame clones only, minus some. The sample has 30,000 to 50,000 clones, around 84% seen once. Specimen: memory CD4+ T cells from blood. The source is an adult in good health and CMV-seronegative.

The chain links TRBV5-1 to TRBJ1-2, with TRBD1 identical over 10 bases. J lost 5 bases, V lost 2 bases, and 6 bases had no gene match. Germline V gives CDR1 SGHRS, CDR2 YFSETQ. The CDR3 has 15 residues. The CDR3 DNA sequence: TGCGCCAGCAGCTTAGGTCAGGGACAGGGGTATGGCTACACCTTC. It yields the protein CASSLGQGQGYGYTF.

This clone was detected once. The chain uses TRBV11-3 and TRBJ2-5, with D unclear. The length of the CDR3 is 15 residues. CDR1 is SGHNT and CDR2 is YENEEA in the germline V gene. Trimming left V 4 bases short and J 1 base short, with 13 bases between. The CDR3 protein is CASSSGLYFQETQYF. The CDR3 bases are TGTGCCAGCAGCTCGGGCCTCTACTTCCAAGAGACCCAGTACTTC. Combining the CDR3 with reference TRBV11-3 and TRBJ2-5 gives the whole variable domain EAGVVQSPRYKIIEKKQPVAFWCNPISGHNTLYWYLQNLGQGPELLIRYENEEAVDDSQLPKDRFSAERLKGVDSTLKIQPAELGDSAVYLCASSSGLYFQETQYFGPGTRLLVL.

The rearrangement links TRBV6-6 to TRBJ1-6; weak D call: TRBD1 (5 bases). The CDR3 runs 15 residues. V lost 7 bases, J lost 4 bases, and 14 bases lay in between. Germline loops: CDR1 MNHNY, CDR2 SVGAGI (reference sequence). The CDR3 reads CASTPPQGYNSPLHF. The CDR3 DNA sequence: TGTGCCAGCACCCCGCCTCAGGGTTATAATTCACCCCTCCACTTT.

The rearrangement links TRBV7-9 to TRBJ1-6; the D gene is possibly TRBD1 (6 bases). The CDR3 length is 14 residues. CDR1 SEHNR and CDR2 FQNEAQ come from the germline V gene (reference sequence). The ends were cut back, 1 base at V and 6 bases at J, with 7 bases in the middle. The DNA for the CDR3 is TGTGCCAGCAGCTTAGAGGACAGTAATTCACCCCTCCACTTT. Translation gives CASSLEDSNSPLHF.

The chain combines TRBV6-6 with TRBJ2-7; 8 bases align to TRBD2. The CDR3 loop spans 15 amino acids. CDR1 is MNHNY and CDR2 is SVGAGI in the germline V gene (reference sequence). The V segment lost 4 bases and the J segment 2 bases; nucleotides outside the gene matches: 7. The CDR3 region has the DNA TGTGCCAGCAGTTCCCGGGGGGGCAGGGCCTACGAGCAGTACTTC. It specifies CASSSRGGRAYEQYF.

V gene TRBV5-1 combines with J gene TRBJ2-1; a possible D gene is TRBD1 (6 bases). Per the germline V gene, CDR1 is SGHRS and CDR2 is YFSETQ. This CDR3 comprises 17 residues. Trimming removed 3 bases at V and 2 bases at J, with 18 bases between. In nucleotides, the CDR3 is TGCGCCAGCAGCTCTTCTACACAGGGTAGGGCCTACAATGAGCAGTTCTTC. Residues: CASSSSTQGRAYNEQFF.

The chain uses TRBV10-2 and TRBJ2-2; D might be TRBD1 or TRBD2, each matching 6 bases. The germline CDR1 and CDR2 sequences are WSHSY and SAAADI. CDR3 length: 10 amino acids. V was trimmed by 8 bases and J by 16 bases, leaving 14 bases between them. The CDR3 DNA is TGCGCCAGCCTCTGGGGGGCCCGGTTTTTT. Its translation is CASLWGARFF.

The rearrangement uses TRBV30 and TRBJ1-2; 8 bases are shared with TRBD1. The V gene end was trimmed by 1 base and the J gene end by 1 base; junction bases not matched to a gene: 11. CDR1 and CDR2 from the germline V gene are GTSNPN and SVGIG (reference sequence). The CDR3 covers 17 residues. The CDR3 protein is CAWSAPNPTGVNYGYTF. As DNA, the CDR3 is TGTGCCTGGAGTGCCCCCAACCCGACAGGGGTTAACTATGGCTACACCTTC.

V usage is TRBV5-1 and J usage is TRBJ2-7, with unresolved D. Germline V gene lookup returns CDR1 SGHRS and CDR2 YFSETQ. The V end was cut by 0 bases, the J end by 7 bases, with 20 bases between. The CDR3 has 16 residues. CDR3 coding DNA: TGCGCCAGCAGCTTGGGGACCCTGGGGTCAGTCCAAGAGCAGTACTTC. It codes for CASSLGTLGSVQEQYF. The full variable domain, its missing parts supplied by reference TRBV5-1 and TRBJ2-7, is KAGVTQTPRYLIKTRGQQVTLSCSPISGHRSVSWYQQTPGQGLQFLFEYFSETQRNKGNFPGRFSGRQFSNSRSEMNVSTLELGDSALYLCASSLGTLGSVQEQYFGPGTRLTVT.

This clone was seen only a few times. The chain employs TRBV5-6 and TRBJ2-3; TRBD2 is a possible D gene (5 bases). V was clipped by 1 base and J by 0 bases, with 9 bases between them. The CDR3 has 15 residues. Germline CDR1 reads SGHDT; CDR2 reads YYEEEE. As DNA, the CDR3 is TGTGCCAGCAGCTTGTCCCCGGGGAGCACAGATACGCAGTATTTT. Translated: CASSLSPGSTDTQYF. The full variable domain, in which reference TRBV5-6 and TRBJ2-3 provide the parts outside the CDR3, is DAGVTQSPTHLIKTRGQQVTLRCSPKSGHDTVSWYQQALGQGPQFIFQYYEEEERQRGNFPDRFSGHQFPNYSSELNVNALLLGDSALYLCASSLSPGSTDTQYFGPGTRLTVL.

CDR3 sequence (DNA): TGTGCCAGCAGCTTGGGGGGCATAGAGACCCAGTACTTC. Its translation: CASSLGGIETQYF. The V call is TRBV7-8, the J call TRBJ2-5; D is possibly TRBD1 or TRBD2 (6 bases each). Trimming pared 3 bases from V and 4 bases from J, leaving 9 bases between. This CDR3 has 13 amino acids. Per germline, CDR1 SGHVS and CDR2 FQNEAQ. Supplemented by reference TRBV7-8 and TRBJ2-5, the full variable domain reads GAGVSQSPRYKVAKRGQDVALRCDPISGHVSLFWYQQALGQGPEFLTYFQNEAQLDKSGLPSDRFFAERPEGSVSTLKIQRTQQEDSAVYLCASSLGGIETQYFGPGTRLLVL.

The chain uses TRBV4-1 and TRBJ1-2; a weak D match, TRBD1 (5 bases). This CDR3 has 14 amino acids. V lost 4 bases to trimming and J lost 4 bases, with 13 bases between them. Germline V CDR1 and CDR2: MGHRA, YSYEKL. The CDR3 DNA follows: TGCGCCAGCAGCCCCGAGGGTAGGGGCTATGGCTACACCTTC. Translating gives CASSPEGRGYGYTF.

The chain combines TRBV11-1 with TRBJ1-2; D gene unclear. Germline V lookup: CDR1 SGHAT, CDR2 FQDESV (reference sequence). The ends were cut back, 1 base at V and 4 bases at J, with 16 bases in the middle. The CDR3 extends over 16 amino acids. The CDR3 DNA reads TGTGCCAGCAGCTTAGGACGTCAGTGGTCGGCCTATGGCTACACCTTC. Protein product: CASSLGRQWSAYGYTF.

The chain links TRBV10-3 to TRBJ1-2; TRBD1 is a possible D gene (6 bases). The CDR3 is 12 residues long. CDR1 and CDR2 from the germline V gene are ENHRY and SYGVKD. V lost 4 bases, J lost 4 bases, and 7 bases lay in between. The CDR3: CAISGDIYGYTF. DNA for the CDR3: TGTGCCATCAGTGGGGACATCTATGGCTACACCTTC.

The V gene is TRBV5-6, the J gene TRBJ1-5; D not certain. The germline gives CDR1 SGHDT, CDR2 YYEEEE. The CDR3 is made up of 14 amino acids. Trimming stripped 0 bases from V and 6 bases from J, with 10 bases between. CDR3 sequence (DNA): TGTGCCAGCAGCTTGGGGGTGTGGGGTCAGCCCCAGCATTTT. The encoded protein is CASSLGVWGQPQHF.

CDR3 bases: TGTGCCAGCAGCTTCAAGGAGACCCAGTACTTC. Encoded protein: CASSFKETQYF. This chain connects TRBV7-6 to TRBJ2-5; D gene unclear. In germline, CDR1 is SGHVS, CDR2 FNYEAQ. The CDR3 is 11 amino acids. V lost 3 bases, J lost 5 bases, and 4 bases lay in between.

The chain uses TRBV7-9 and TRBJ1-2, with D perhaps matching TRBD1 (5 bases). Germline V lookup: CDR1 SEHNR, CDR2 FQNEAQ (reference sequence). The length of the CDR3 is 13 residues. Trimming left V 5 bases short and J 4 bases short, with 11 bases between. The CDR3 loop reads CASSPQGGYGYTF. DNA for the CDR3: TGTGCCAGCAGCCCCCAGGGAGGCTATGGCTACACCTTC.

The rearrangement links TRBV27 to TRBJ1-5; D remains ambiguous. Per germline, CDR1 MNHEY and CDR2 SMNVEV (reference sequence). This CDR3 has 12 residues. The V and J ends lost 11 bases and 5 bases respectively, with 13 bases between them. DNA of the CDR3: TGTGCCTCCCGGGCCCAAGATCAGCCCCAGCATTTT. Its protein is CASRAQDQPQHF.